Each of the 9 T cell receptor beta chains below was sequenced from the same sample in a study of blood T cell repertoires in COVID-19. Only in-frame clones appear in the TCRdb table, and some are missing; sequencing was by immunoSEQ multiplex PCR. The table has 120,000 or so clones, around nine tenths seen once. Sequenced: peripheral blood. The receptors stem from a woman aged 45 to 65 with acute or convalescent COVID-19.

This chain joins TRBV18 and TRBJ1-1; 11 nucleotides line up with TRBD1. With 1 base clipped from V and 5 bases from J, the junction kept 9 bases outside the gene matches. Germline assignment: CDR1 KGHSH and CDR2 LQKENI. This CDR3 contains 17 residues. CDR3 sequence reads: CASSPLSGTGGRTEAFF. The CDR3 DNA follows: TGTGCCAGCTCACCACTCTCCGGGACAGGGGGTAGGACTGAAGCTTTCTTT. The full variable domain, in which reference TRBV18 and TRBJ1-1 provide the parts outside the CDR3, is NAGVMQNPRHLVRRRGQEARLRCSPMKGHSHVYWYRQLPEEGLKFMVYLQKENIIDESGMPKERFSAEFPKEGPSILRIQQVVRGDSAAYFCASSPLSGTGGRTEAFFGQGTRLTVV.

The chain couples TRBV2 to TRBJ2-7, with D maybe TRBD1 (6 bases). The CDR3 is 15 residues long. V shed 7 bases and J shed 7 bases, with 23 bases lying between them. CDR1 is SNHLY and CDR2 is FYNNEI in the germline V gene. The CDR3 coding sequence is TGTGCCAGCACCCGTCAAGAGGGGGAAACGGAGGAGCAGTACTTC. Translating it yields CASTRQEGETEEQYF.

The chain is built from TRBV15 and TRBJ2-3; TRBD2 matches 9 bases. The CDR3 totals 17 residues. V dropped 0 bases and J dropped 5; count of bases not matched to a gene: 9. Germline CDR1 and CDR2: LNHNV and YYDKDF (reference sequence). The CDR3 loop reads CATSRDRAGGHEDTQYF. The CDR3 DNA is TGTGCCACCAGCAGAGATCGGGCGGGGGGGCATGAAGATACGCAGTATTTT.

Here the CDR3 reads CASSQGARTDTQYF. CDR3 DNA: TGCGCCAGCAGCCAAGGGGCAAGGACAGATACGCAGTATTTT. The chain employs TRBV4-3 and TRBJ2-3, with no clear D. CDR3 length: 14 residues. V was clipped by 1 base and J by 3 bases, with 8 bases between them. Germline V gives CDR1 LGHNA, CDR2 YSLEER.

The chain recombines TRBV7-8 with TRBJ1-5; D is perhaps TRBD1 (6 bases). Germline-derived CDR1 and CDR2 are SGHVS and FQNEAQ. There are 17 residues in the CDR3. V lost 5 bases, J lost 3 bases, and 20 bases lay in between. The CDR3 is CASSPGPGDTVNQPQHF. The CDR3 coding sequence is TGTGCCAGCAGCCCCGGACCCGGGGACACGGTCAATCAGCCCCAGCATTTT.

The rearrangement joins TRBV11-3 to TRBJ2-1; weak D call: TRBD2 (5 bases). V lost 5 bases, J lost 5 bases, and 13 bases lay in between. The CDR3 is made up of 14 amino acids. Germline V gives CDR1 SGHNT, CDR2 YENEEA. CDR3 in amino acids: CASSLFDGNNEQFF. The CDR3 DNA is TGTGCCAGCAGCCTATTCGACGGGAACAATGAGCAGTTCTTC.

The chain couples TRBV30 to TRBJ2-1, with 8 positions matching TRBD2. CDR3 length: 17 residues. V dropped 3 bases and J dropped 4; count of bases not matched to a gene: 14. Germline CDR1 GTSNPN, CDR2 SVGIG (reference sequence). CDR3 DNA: TGTGCCTGGAGCCTCCCGCTGGCGGGGGGACTATACAATGAGCAGTTCTTC. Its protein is CAWSLPLAGGLYNEQFF.

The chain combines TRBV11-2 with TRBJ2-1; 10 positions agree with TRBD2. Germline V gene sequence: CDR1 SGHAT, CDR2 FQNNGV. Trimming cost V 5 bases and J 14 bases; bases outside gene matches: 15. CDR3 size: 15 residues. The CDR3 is CASSTSGRAAPEEFF. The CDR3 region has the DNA TGTGCCAGCAGCACCAGCGGGAGGGCCGCGCCCGAAGAGTTCTTC. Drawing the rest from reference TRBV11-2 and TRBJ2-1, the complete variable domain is EAGVAQSPRYKIIEKRQSVAFWCNPISGHATLYWYQQILGQGPKLLIQFQNNGVVDDSQLPKDRFSAERLKGVDSTLKIQPAKLEDSAVYLCASSTSGRAAPEEFFGPGTRLTVL.

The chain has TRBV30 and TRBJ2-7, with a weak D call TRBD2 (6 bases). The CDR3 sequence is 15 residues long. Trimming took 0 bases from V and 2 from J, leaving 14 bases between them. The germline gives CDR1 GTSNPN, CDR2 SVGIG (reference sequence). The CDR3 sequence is CAWSVTGLLAYEQYF. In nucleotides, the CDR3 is TGTGCCTGGAGTGTAACGGGACTTTTGGCCTACGAGCAGTACTTC. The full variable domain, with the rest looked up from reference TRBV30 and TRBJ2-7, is SQTIHQWPATLVQPVGSPLSLECTVEGTSNPNLYWYRQAAGRGLQLLFYSVGIGQISSEVPQNLSASRPQDRQFILSSKKLLLSDSGFYLCAWSVTGLLAYEQYFGPGTRLTVT.